The subject of this entry is one TCR beta chain. Naive CD4+ T cells were purified with Tregs depleted by CD25. Semi-nested PCR with Nested Universal Primer A followed constant-region reverse priming of full-length variable regions. TCRdb re-derived calls from the 5' RACE reads in MiXCR, one entry per CDR3 protein. Among about 40,000 distinct CDR3 sequences, about 20% were seen once, and the ten largest hold approximately 2.9%. V dropped 3 bases and J dropped 2 bases, with 8 bases sitting between them. The CDR3 totals 12 residues. Per germline, CDR1 DFQATT and CDR2 SNEGSKA (reference sequence). The source material was naive CD4+ T cells sorted from a lymph node. Described subset: naive CD4+ T cells, CD4+CD45RA+CD25-. The rearrangement links TRBV20-1 to TRBJ2-7; D uncertain. This clonotype originated in a female donor with breast cancer. This CDR3 reads CSASSAAYEQYF. The DNA of the CDR3 is TGCAGTGCTAGCAGTGCCGCCTACGAGCAGTACTTC.